The present TCR beta chain was sequenced within a study of cytomegalovirus exposure and HLA in healthy donors. About the study: Of around 410 genotyped donors, 81% grouped in the Caucasian-associated ancestry cluster. Findings and caveats of the study: An ancestry cluster, one associated with Asian ancestry, reportedly showed fewer N-insertions than the 666-donor mean in a later analysis. As was reported, the classifier diagnosed cytomegalovirus status with high specificity and sensitivity. Some public TCRs appeared in many individuals, while most sequences were rare.

With respect to this clone: The antigen remains undetermined.

Unmatched junction bases numbered 3, after V lost 5 bases and J lost 3 bases. Germline lookup yields CDR1 SGHAT and CDR2 FQNNGV. CDR3 length: 15 amino acids. The PCR was carried out with 60 Vbeta primers and 13 Jbeta primers. Using immunoSEQ multiplex PCR, the repertoire was profiled, and TCRdb retains in-frame clones only, with some absent. The sample includes approximately 220,000 clones, roughly 82% seen only once; the top ten take approximately 6.5%. The gene calls are TRBV11-2 and TRBJ2-1, with 11 bases fitting TRBD2. The sample was PBMCs. The receptor comes from a middle-aged man in good health and CMV-seropositive. CDR3: CASSLLAGGYNEQFF. The CDR3 nucleotides read TGTGCCAGCAGCCTTCTAGCGGGAGGCTACAATGAGCAGTTCTTC.